Listed here are 22 T cell receptor beta chains from one sample, sequenced in a study of blood T cell repertoires in COVID-19. Here immunoSEQ multiplex PCR was the method, and the copy in TCRdb shows in-frame clones only, minus some. The sample yields 180,000 or so clones, roughly 81% seen once. Sample: peripheral blood. These receptors were taken from a woman between 35 and 50 years old with COVID-19, enrolled during active disease.

The chain has TRBV14 and TRBJ2-5; D remains unclear. Trimming pared 4 bases from V and 5 bases from J, leaving 5 bases between. This CDR3 is 11 amino acids long. Germline CDR1 reads SGHDN; CDR2 reads FVKESK. In DNA, the CDR3 is TGTGCCAGCAGCCTGTCGGAGACCCAGTACTTC. Translated, it gives CASSLSETQYF.

The chain combines TRBV7-8 with TRBJ2-5, with a tentative D call TRBD1 (6 bases). The germline V and J ends were trimmed by 3 bases and 7 bases, with 12 bases remaining between them. Germline loops: CDR1 SGHVS, CDR2 FQNEAQ. This CDR3 spans 13 amino acids. The CDR3 nucleotides read TGTGCCAGCAGCTTTAGACAGGTCGGGACCCAGTACTTC. Translation: CASSFRQVGTQYF.

The chain combines TRBV27 with TRBJ1-3; 9 nucleotides align to TRBD1. With 5 bases clipped from V and 8 bases from J, the junction kept 10 bases outside the gene matches. The CDR3 is 15 residues long. Germline assignment: CDR1 MNHEY and CDR2 SMNVEV (reference sequence). CDR3 DNA sequence: TGTGCCAGCAGTCCAACCGGGACAGGGAGGGACACCATATATTTT. It translates to CASSPTGTGRDTIYF.

V usage is TRBV4-1 and J usage is TRBJ1-2; TRBD1 agrees at 8 bases. V gave up 0 bases and J gave up 7 bases; unmatched junction bases: 10. CDR3 length: 16 amino acids. Germline V gene sequence: CDR1 MGHRA, CDR2 YSYEKL. The chain's CDR3 is CASSQEVVRGQGGYTF. The CDR3, as DNA: TGCGCCAGCAGCCAAGAGGTGGTCAGGGGGCAGGGTGGCTACACCTTC.

Here the CDR3 DNA reads TGTGCCAGCAGCACGACAGTCTATGGCTACACCTTC. This sequence encodes CASSTTVYGYTF. J is TRBJ1-2 and V is TRBV7-9; tentative D call: TRBD1 (5 bases). Germline CDR1 reads SEHNR; CDR2 reads FQNEAQ (reference sequence). V was clipped by 5 bases and J by 4 bases, with 8 bases between them. The CDR3 contains 12 residues.

The gene calls are TRBV18 and TRBJ2-1, with 7 bases fitting TRBD1. The CDR3 is made up of 16 amino acids. The V and J ends lost 2 bases and 1 base, in that order; junction bases with no gene match: 5. Per the germline V gene, CDR1 is KGHSH and CDR2 is LQKENI. CDR3 region: CASSPSPGQSYNEQFF. CDR3 coding DNA: TGTGCCAGCTCACCATCCCCGGGACAGTCCTACAATGAGCAGTTCTTC.

The rearrangement joins TRBV30 to TRBJ2-5; 13 bases are a match to TRBD2. CDR1 is GTSNPN, CDR2 SVGIG, per germline (reference sequence). There are 17 residues in the CDR3. V shed 5 bases, J shed 1 base, and the junction held 10 bases outside the gene matches. The DNA for the CDR3 is TGTGCCTGGTCGCCGGGACTAGCGGGGACGTTCCAAGAGACCCAGTACTTC. Translation gives CAWSPGLAGTFQETQYF.

The rearrangement uses TRBV15 and TRBJ2-3; maybe TRBD2 (5 bases). Between the trimmed V and J ends, which lost 6 bases and 2 bases, there was a span of 6 bases. The CDR3 covers 12 residues. Germline values: CDR1 LNHNV, CDR2 YYDKDF (reference sequence). This CDR3 reads CATRRDTDTQYF. CDR3 bases: TGTGCCACCAGGAGGGACACAGATACGCAGTATTTT.

The chain joins TRBV2 to TRBJ1-5; the match to TRBD1 covers 10 bases. Germline CDR1 is SNHLY and CDR2 is FYNNEI. The CDR3 has 18 amino acids. Trimming removed 5 bases from V and 4 bases from J; junction bases left unmatched: 14. The CDR3: CASSKKRGTGVGNQPQHF. DNA of the CDR3: TGTGCCAGCAGTAAAAAGCGCGGGACAGGGGTAGGGAATCAGCCCCAGCATTTT.

This clone was detected once. This chain connects TRBV7-9 to TRBJ1-1, with a weak D call TRBD1 (5 bases). Trimming removed 5 bases at V and 0 bases at J, with 19 bases between. The CDR3 is 17 amino acids. Germline CDR1 and CDR2: SEHNR and FQNEAQ (reference sequence). The CDR3 DNA is TGTGCCAGCAGCCCGCCCCCGCAAAAGGGGATGAACACTGAAGCTTTCTTT. Translation: CASSPPPQKGMNTEAFF.

In nucleotides, the CDR3 is TGTGCCAGCAGCTTGGACGGAGCCAGCAATCAGCCCCAGCATTTT. Translation gives CASSLDGASNQPQHF. This chain joins TRBV5-5 and TRBJ1-5; no reliable D call. Deletions cut 0 bases from V and 1 base from J, with 8 bases between. CDR1 and CDR2 (germline): SGHKS, YYEKEE (reference sequence). This CDR3 has 15 residues.

This clone has just one count. This sequence joins TRBV19 and TRBJ1-2; the match to TRBD1 covers 8 bases. The trim removed 7 bases at V and 4 bases at J, leaving 5 bases unmatched. The CDR3 runs 13 residues. Looked up from germline, CDR1 is LNHDA and CDR2 is SQIVND (reference sequence). The CDR3 loop is CASNPGGGYGYTF. CDR3 coding DNA: TGTGCCAGTAACCCAGGGGGCGGCTATGGCTACACCTTC.

The chain combines TRBV28 with TRBJ2-3, with a possible D match to TRBD2 (6 bases). Germline CDR1 and CDR2: MDHEN and SYDVKM. Trimming stripped 7 bases from V and 5 bases from J, with 13 bases between. The CDR3 has 13 residues. CDR3 DNA sequence: TGTGCCAGCAAGCCGGAGGAGGGAGATACGCAGTATTTT. Amino acids: CASKPEEGDTQYF.

This chain uses TRBV2 with TRBJ1-1, with D possibly matching TRBD1 (5 bases). The CDR3 is 11 residues long. Trimming took off 6 bases at V and 11 bases at J, with 13 bases between the two ends. From germline, CDR1 is SNHLY and CDR2 FYNNEI. CDR3 sequence: CASRPRGGAFF. The CDR3 nucleotides read TGTGCCAGCAGGCCTAGGGGAGGGGCTTTCTTT.

The rearrangement uses TRBV5-4 and TRBJ2-6; D not resolved. Trimming stripped 4 bases from V and 3 bases from J, with 11 bases between. The CDR3 is made up of 15 amino acids. Germline-derived CDR1 and CDR2 are SGHNT and YYREEE (reference sequence). CDR3 residues: CASSPGGFGANVLTF. CDR3 DNA: TGTGCCAGCAGCCCGGGTGGTTTTGGGGCCAACGTCCTGACTTTC.

J is TRBJ1-6 and V is TRBV20-1; D call uncertain. The germline V gene has CDR1 DFQATT and CDR2 SNEGSKA (reference sequence). With 6 bases removed from V and 7 bases from J, the gap between germline ends came to 4 bases. The CDR3 contains 10 residues. Written as DNA, the CDR3 is TGCAGTGCCAAAAATTCACCCCTCCACTTT. It codes for CSAKNSPLHF.

The chain couples TRBV5-1 to TRBJ1-4; D may be TRBD1 (6 bases). V was shortened by 1 base and J by 7 bases, with 8 bases between the two germline ends. This CDR3 is built from 13 residues. Per the germline V gene, CDR1 is SGHRS and CDR2 is YFSETQ. For the CDR3, the DNA is TGCGCCAGCAGCTTGAGGGGGGGTGAAAAACTGTTTTTT. The encoded protein is CASSLRGGEKLFF. Full variable domain (outside the CDR3, taken from reference TRBV5-1 and TRBJ1-4): KAGVTQTPRYLIKTRGQQVTLSCSPISGHRSVSWYQQTPGQGLQFLFEYFSETQRNKGNFPGRFSGRQFSNSRSEMNVSTLELGDSALYLCASSLRGGEKLFFGSGTQLSVL.

The genes are TRBV25-1 and TRBJ1-1; the match to TRBD1 covers 7 bases. Germline V gene data show CDR1 as MGHDK and CDR2 as SYGVNS. V was pared by 2 bases and J by 10 bases, with 7 bases of the junction left unmatched. The CDR3 contains 13 residues. The CDR3 protein is CASSEPYQGGAFF. The DNA of the CDR3 is TGTGCCAGCAGTGAACCTTACCAGGGGGGAGCTTTCTTT.

V gene TRBV6-4 combines with J gene TRBJ2-2; 7 nucleotides agree with TRBD1. The V gene's germline CDR1 is MRHNA and CDR2 SNTAGT. Germline trimming cut 4 bases from V and 2 bases from J; bases unmatched to any gene: 4. The CDR3 extends over 15 amino acids. CDR3 amino acids: CASSGTGGNTGELFF. The CDR3 coding sequence is TGTGCCAGCAGTGGGACAGGCGGTAACACCGGGGAGCTGTTTTTT.

The chain links TRBV19 to TRBJ2-2; tentatively, D is TRBD1 (5 bases). There are 14 residues in the CDR3. From germline, CDR1 is LNHDA and CDR2 SQIVND (reference sequence). Trimming cost V 5 bases and J 2 bases, with 9 bases left between them. The DNA for the CDR3 is TGTGCCAGTAGTGTGACAGCAAACACCGGGGAGCTGTTTTTT. Residues: CASSVTANTGELFF. The entire variable domain, with the rest obtained from reference TRBV19 and TRBJ2-2, is as follows: DGGITQSPKYLFRKEGQNVTLSCEQNLNHDAMYWYRQDPGQGLRLIYYSQIVNDFQKGDIAEGYSVSREKKESFPLTVTSAQKNPTAFYLCASSVTANTGELFFGEGSRLTVL.

The CDR3 region has the DNA TGTGCCAGTAGTAGGGACAGCAGCGAGCAGTACTTC. Translating it yields CASSRDSSEQYF. The rearrangement joins TRBV19 to TRBJ2-7; 7 nucleotides match TRBD1. V was clipped by 4 bases and J by 6 bases; unmatched bases: 3. CDR3 size: 12 residues. Germline assignment: CDR1 LNHDA and CDR2 SQIVND (reference sequence).

The chain carries TRBV18 and TRBJ1-4; 7 bases are shared with TRBD1. V lost 5 bases to trimming and J lost 5 bases; unmatched junction nucleotides: 2. The CDR3 is 13 residues long. The germline V gene has CDR1 KGHSH and CDR2 LQKENI. In DNA form, the CDR3 reads TGTGCCAGCTCAGGGGGACAGAATGAAAAACTGTTTTTT. Translating it yields CASSGGQNEKLFF.